One sample yielded the 13 T cell receptor beta chains listed below, sequenced in a study of spatial heterogeneity in lung cancer. Overall study findings and caveats: Counts of expanded intratumoral alpha and beta TCRs tracked tumor mutation counts.

Specified time point: sample taken at primary tumor resection. Via MiXCR, TCRdb re-called the 5' RACE reads, giving one row per CDR3 protein. The table includes some 15,000 distinct CDR3 sequences, about 7% detected once. These receptors have no known antigen. Specimen: lung tumor tissue, collected at surgery. These receptor sequences come from a male donor with early-stage non-small cell lung cancer.

This clonotype was recorded many times. The V and J genes are TRBV2 and TRBJ1-1; D is possibly TRBD1 (5 bases). This CDR3 has 14 amino acids. CDR1 and CDR2 (germline): SNHLY, FYNNEI. V was shortened by 4 bases and J by 0 bases, with 9 bases between the two germline ends. CDR3 sequence: CASSVGGLNTEAFF. The CDR3 nucleotides are TGTGCCAGCAGTGTCGGGGGGTTGAACACTGAAGCTTTCTTT. Full variable domain (outside the CDR3, taken from reference TRBV2 and TRBJ1-1): EPEVTQTPSHQVTQMGQEVILRCVPISNHLYFYWYRQILGQKVEFLVSFYNNEISEKSEIFDDQFSVERPDGSNFTLKIRSTKLEDSAMYFCASSVGGLNTEAFFGQGTRLTVV.

This clonotype was detected many times. The chain links TRBV7-9 to TRBJ2-5; D is tentatively TRBD1 or TRBD2 (5 bases each). From germline, CDR1 is SEHNR and CDR2 FQNEAQ (reference sequence). There are 14 residues in the CDR3. V was trimmed by 5 bases and J by 2 bases, leaving 12 bases between them. The CDR3 sequence is CASSPGRVQETQYF. Here the CDR3 DNA reads TGTGCCAGCAGCCCGGGGCGGGTACAAGAGACCCAGTACTTC.

About this clonotype itself: This may be a read error: a much more frequent sequence differs by one nucleotide. The chain combines TRBV29-1 with TRBJ2-2; the D is unclear. Germline CDR1 reads SQVTM; CDR2 reads ANQGSEA. The CDR3 is made up of 12 amino acids. V lost 5 bases and J 9 bases, leaving 13 bases between the germline ends. DNA of the CDR3: TGCAGCGTTCGGTGGGGAACCTGGGAGCTGTTTTTT. Its protein product is CSVRWGTWELFF.

This clonotype was detected a few times. V and J are TRBV6-2 or TRBV6-3 and TRBJ2-1, with no clear D. Per germline, CDR1 MNHEY and CDR2 SVGEGT. Trimming cost V 5 bases and J 3 bases, with 14 bases left between them. The CDR3 is made up of 15 amino acids. CDR3 bases: TGTGCCAGCAGTCCGGCCAGCCTAATCTACAATGAGCAGTTCTTC. Its protein is CASSPASLIYNEQFF.

A few counts support this clonotype. The chain carries TRBV4-2 and TRBJ2-1; D gene uncertain. CDR3 length: 13 residues. CDR1 is LGHNA, CDR2 YNFKEQ, per germline. V was trimmed by 0 bases and J by 9 bases, leaving 9 bases between them. In DNA, the CDR3 is TGTGCCAGCAGCCAAGAAATTTCGGGTGAGCAGTTCTTC. Amino acid sequence: CASSQEISGEQFF.

This clonotype was seen only once. The chain joins TRBV12-3 or TRBV12-4 to TRBJ2-2; D is perhaps TRBD2 (5 bases). V was trimmed by 1 base and J by 5 bases, leaving 8 bases between them. The CDR3 length is 14 residues. The CDR3 reads CASSLGWETGELFF. DNA of the CDR3: TGTGCCAGCAGTTTAGGATGGGAGACCGGGGAGCTGTTTTTT.

This clonotype occurred many times. The chain couples TRBV7-9 to TRBJ2-3, with TRBD1 identical over 7 bases. V gave up 6 bases and J gave up 2 bases; unmatched junction bases: 8. The germline gives CDR1 SEHNR, CDR2 FQNEAQ (reference sequence). This CDR3 has 15 residues. CDR3 loop: CASRLQGPSTDTQYF. The CDR3 DNA is TGTGCCAGCAGACTACAGGGGCCGTCCACAGATACGCAGTATTTT.

In its sample, this clonotype was seen many times. V usage is TRBV7-8 and J usage is TRBJ1-5; D is perhaps TRBD1 (6 bases). CDR1 SGHVS and CDR2 FQNEAQ come from the germline V gene. Trimming took 0 bases from V and 3 from J, leaving 12 bases between them. The CDR3 is 16 amino acids. The CDR3 loop is CASSLAHRALNQPQHF. In DNA form, the CDR3 reads TGTGCCAGCAGCTTAGCGCACAGGGCCCTCAATCAGCCCCAGCATTTT.

At least ten counts were recorded for this clonotype. The V gene is TRBV12-3 or TRBV12-4, the J gene TRBJ2-3, with TRBD1 identical over 11 bases. The CDR3 runs 17 residues. V dropped 6 bases and J dropped 2; count of bases not matched to a gene: 10. The CDR3 nucleotides are TGTGCCAGCAGGGGACAGGGGGATAAGGAGTCCACAGATACGCAGTATTTT. Protein sequence: CASRGQGDKESTDTQYF.

This chain joins TRBV5-5 and TRBJ2-2; D unresolved. The CDR3 is 15 amino acids. The germline V gene encodes CDR1 SGHKS and CDR2 YYEKEE (reference sequence). Trimming took 2 bases from V and 1 from J, leaving 9 bases between them. The DNA for the CDR3 is TGTGCCAGCAGCTTCTTTGGGGTGAACACCGGGGAGCTGTTTTTT. Translation: CASSFFGVNTGELFF.

The gene calls are TRBV2 and TRBJ2-5; 9 nucleotides match TRBD1. This CDR3 is 14 amino acids long. The V gene's germline CDR1 is SNHLY and CDR2 FYNNEI. With V trimmed by 5 bases and J by 5 bases, 6 bases remained unmatched. CDR3: CASSRDRAGETQYF. The CDR3 region has the DNA TGTGCCAGCAGTAGGGACAGGGCGGGCGAGACCCAGTACTTC.

This clonotype was detected only a few times. The CDR3 loop is CASSFGTATYEQYF. In DNA form, the CDR3 reads TGTGCCAGCAGTTTTGGGACTGCAACCTACGAGCAGTACTTC. The J gene is TRBJ2-7, the V gene TRBV12-3 or TRBV12-4, with D maybe TRBD2 (6 bases). The CDR3 extends over 14 amino acids. V was cut by 3 bases and J by 2 bases, with 11 bases left in between.

The V gene is TRBV25-1, the J gene TRBJ2-7; 7 bases are shared with TRBD2. V dropped 3 bases and J dropped 5; count of bases not matched to a gene: 13. The CDR3 sequence is 16 residues long. Germline CDR1 reads MGHDK; CDR2 reads SYGVNS. CDR3 DNA: TGTGCCAGCAGTGAGTCCACCCTAGCGGCCCTCCACGAGCAGTACTTC. This codes for CASSESTLAALHEQYF.